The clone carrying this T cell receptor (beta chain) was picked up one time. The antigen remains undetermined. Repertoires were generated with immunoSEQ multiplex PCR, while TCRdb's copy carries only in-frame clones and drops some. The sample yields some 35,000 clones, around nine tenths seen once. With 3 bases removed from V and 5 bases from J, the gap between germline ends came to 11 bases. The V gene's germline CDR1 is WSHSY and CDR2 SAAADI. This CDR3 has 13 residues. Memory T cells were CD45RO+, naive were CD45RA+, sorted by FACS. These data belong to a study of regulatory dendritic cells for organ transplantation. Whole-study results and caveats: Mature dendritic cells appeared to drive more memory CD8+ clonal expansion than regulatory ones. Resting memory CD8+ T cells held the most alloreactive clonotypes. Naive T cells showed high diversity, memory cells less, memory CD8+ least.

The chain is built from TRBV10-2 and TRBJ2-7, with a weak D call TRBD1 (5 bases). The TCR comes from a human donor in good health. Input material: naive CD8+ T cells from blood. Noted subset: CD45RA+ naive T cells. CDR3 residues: CASSERSRDEQYF. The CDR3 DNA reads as TGCGCCAGCAGTGAACGGTCCAGGGACGAGCAGTACTTC.